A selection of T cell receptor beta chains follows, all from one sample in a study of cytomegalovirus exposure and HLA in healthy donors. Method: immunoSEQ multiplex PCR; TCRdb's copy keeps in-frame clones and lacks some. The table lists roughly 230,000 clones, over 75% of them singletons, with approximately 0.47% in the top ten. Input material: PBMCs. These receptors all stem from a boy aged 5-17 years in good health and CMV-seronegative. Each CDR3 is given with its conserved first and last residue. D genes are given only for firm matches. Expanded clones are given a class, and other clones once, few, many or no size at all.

TGTGCCAGCAGAATACGACTAGCGGGAGGGCCCTCTTACAATGAGCAGTTCTTC,CASRIRLAGGPSYNEQFF,.,TRBV27,TRBD2,TRBJ2-1
TGCGCCAGCAGCTTGGAAGGGGAGAACACTGAAGCTTTCTTT,CASSLEGENTEAFF,.,TRBV5-1,.,TRBJ1-1
TGTGCCAGCAGCTGGACGACAGGTCTCTCTGGAAACACCATATATTTT,CASSWTTGLSGNTIYF,few,TRBV5-4,.,TRBJ1-3
TGTGCCAGTACCCGACTTGACACTGAAGCTTTCTTT,CASTRLDTEAFF,.,TRBV19,.,TRBJ1-1
TGCGCCAGCAGTGCGCAAGCAAGGGGGACGCAGTATTTT,CASSAQARGTQYF,.,TRBV10-1,.,TRBJ2-3
TGTGCTAGTGTTTCCGGGACAGGCAGCTACGAGCAGTACTTC,CASVSGTGSYEQYF,.,TRBV12-5,TRBD1,TRBJ2-7
TGCGCCAGCAGCTGGGGCATCAATAAGGACGAGCAGTACTTC,CASSWGINKDEQYF,.,TRBV5-1,.,TRBJ2-7
TGTGCCAGCAGTCAGATACGGGGGTACGAGCAGTACTTC,CASSQIRGYEQYF,.,TRBV27,.,TRBJ2-7
TGTGCCACCAGCAGGGGACAGGGTGGCACTGAAGCTTTCTTT,CATSRGQGGTEAFF,.,TRBV15,TRBD1,TRBJ1-1
TGCGCCAGCAGTGAGTTAGAAACCGGGGAGCTGTTTTTT,CASSELETGELFF,.,TRBV10-1,.,TRBJ2-2
TGTGCCAGCAGCTCGACTAGCGGGGGCCCGCAGTACTTC,CASSSTSGGPQYF,.,TRBV6-4,TRBD2,TRBJ2-7
TGTGCCAGCAGTTACTCCCTAGCGGGAGCAAATACGCAGTATTTT,CASSYSLAGANTQYF,once,TRBV6-5,TRBD2,TRBJ2-3
TGTGCCAGCAGCCAAGATTGGGGTAGCGGGAGATTAGAGACCCAGTACTTC,CASSQDWGSGRLETQYF,.,TRBV4-2,TRBD2,TRBJ2-5
TGTGCCAGCAGTCGGGACTCACCGCAGGAAAAACTGTTTTTT,CASSRDSPQEKLFF,once,TRBV27,.,TRBJ1-4
TGTGCCTGGAGTAGGACAGTTAACACTGAAGCTTTCTTT,CAWSRTVNTEAFF,.,TRBV30,.,TRBJ1-1
TGTGCCAGCAGCTTACTCGATGAGCAGTTCTTC,CASSLLDEQFF,.,TRBV11-3,.,TRBJ2-1
TGTGCCAGCAGTTTAAGGACACAGGGTCCCCCCTACGAGCAGTACTTC,CASSLRTQGPPYEQYF,.,TRBV27,.,TRBJ2-7
TGTGCCAGCAGTTCCCTCGGGGAGCAGTACTTC,CASSSLGEQYF,.,TRBV6-5,.,TRBJ2-7
TGTGCCATCAGAGTCGGGGTGGGGAACACTGAAGCTTTCTTT,CAIRVGVGNTEAFF,.,TRBV10-3,.,TRBJ1-1
TGTGCCAGCAGTTGGACAGGGGGCGACCCTGAAGCTTTCTTT,CASSWTGGDPEAFF,.,TRBV7-3,TRBD1,TRBJ1-1
TGCGCCAGCAGGGGGACAGGGGAAAGGACTGAAGCTTTCTTT,CASRGTGERTEAFF,.,TRBV10-1,TRBD1,TRBJ1-1
TGTGCCAGCAGCTTAGCGTTACAGGGGGCGGATGAGCAGTACTTC,CASSLALQGADEQYF,.,TRBV7-9,TRBD1,TRBJ2-7
TGTGCCAGCAGAGAAAGGGGGCTAGCGTTCTCCTCCTACGAGCAGTACTTC,CASRERGLAFSSYEQYF,.,TRBV27,.,TRBJ2-7
TGCGCCAGCAGCTTAGCCACTAGTGGGGAGACCCAGTACTTC,CASSLATSGETQYF,.,TRBV5-1,.,TRBJ2-5
TGTGCCAGTAGTATCGGGTCGGTGGCAGATACGCAGTATTTT,CASSIGSVADTQYF,.,TRBV19,.,TRBJ2-3
TGTGCCAGCGCACTGGGGGAACAGGGGTTCGACACCATATATTTT,CASALGEQGFDTIYF,.,TRBV2,TRBD1,TRBJ1-3
TGTGCCAGCTCACCACGGCTGAGGGCAGGTGAAACCTACGAGCAGTACTTC,CASSPRLRAGETYEQYF,.,TRBV18,.,TRBJ2-7
TGTGCCAGCAGCTTGGCTATGGGGGGGGGAGCTTTCTTT,CASSLAMGGGAFF,.,TRBV5-6,.,TRBJ1-1
TGCGCCAGCAGCCAAGTTAGGGGGGGCGATGACAATCAGCCCCAGCATTTT,CASSQVRGGDDNQPQHF,.,TRBV4-1,.,TRBJ1-5
TGCGCCAGCAGCTTGGCCCAGCGGGGGAACACCGGGGAGCTGTTTTTT,CASSLAQRGNTGELFF,.,TRBV5-1,TRBD2,TRBJ2-2
TGTGCCAGCAGTTCCTCCCCCAGACAGGGTTTTGGTTCACCCCTCCACTTT,CASSSSPRQGFGSPLHF,once,TRBV27,TRBD1,TRBJ1-6
TGCAGTGCTAACGGGGATGAGCAGTTCTTC,CSANGDEQFF,.,TRBV20-1,.,TRBJ2-1
TGTGCCAGCAGCTTAGTAACGGCTAGCGGATACAATGAGCAGTTCTTC,CASSLVTASGYNEQFF,.,TRBV11-3,TRBD2,TRBJ2-1
TGTGCCAGCAGTTTCAGGGGTAGCTCCTACGAGCAGTACTTC,CASSFRGSSYEQYF,.,TRBV27,.,TRBJ2-7
TGTGCTAGTGGTTTGACAGGGGGCGGGGAGCTGTTTTTT,CASGLTGGGELFF,once,TRBV12-5,TRBD1,TRBJ2-2
TGTGCCAGCAGTTACACCGCAGGCACCGGGGAGCTGTTTTTT,CASSYTAGTGELFF,.,TRBV6-5,.,TRBJ2-2
TGCAGCGGTGACAGGGGGCCAAACACTGAAGCTTTCTTT,CSGDRGPNTEAFF,few,TRBV29-1,TRBD1,TRBJ1-1
TGTGCCAGCAGATTTAGTAGCGGGTACAATGAGCAGTTCTTC,CASRFSSGYNEQFF,.,TRBV2,TRBD2,TRBJ2-1
TGTGCCAGCAGCCCGAGGACAGGGCTAGCCAAAAACATTCAGTACTTC,CASSPRTGLAKNIQYF,.,TRBV7-3,TRBD1,TRBJ2-4
TGTGCCAGCAGCTTAGTGTCTAGCCATGAGCAGTTCTTC,CASSLVSSHEQFF,.,TRBV7-8,.,TRBJ2-1
TGTGCCAGCAGTGAAGGGAGTCTTACCGGGGAGCTGTTTTTT,CASSEGSLTGELFF,.,TRBV2,.,TRBJ2-2